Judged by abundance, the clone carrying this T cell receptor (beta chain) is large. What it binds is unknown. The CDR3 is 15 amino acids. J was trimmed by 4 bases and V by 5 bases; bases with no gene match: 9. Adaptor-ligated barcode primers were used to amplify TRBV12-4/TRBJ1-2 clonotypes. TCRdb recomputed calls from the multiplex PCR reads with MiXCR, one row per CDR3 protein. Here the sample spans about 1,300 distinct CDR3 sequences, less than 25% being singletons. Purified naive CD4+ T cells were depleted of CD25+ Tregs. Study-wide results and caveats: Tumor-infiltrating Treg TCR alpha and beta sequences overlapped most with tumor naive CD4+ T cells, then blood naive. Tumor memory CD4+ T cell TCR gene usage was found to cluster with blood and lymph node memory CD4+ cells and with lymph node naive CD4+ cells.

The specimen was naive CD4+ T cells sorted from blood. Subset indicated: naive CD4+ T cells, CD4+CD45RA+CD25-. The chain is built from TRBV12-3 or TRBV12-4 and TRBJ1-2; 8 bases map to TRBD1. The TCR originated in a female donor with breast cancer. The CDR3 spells CASSPRTGLTYGYTF. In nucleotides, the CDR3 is TGTGCCAGCAGTCCCAGGACAGGGCTCACCTATGGCTACACCTTC.